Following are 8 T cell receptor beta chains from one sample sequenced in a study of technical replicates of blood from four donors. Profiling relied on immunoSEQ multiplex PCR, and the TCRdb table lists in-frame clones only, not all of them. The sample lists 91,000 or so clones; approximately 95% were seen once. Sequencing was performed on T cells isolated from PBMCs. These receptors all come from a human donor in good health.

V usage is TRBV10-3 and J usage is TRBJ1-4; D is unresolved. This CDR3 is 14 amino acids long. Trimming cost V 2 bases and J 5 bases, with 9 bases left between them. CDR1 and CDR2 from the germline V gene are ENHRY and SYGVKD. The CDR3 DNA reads TGTGCCATCAGTGAGGGGCAGCCCAATGAAAAACTGTTTTTT. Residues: CAISEGQPNEKLFF.

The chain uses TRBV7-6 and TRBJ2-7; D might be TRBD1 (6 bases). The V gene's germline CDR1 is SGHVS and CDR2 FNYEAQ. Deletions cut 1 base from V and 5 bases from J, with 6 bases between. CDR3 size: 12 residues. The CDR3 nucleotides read TGTGCCAGCAGCTTAGAGGGGGACGAGCAGTACTTC. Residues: CASSLEGDEQYF.

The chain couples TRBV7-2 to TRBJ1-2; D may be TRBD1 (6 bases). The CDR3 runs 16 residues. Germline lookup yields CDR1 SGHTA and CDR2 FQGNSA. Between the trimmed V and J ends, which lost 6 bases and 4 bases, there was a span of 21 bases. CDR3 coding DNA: TGTGCCAGCAGTCCGAACGGGGGGGGCTCCGGCTATGGCTACACCTTC. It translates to CASSPNGGGSGYGYTF.

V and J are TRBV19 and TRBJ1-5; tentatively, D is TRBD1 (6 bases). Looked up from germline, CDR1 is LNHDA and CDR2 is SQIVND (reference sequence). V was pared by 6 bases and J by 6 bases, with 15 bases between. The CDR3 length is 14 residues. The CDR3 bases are TGTGCCAGTAGAGCAAATCAGGGGATTCAGCCCCAGCATTTT. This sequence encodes CASRANQGIQPQHF.

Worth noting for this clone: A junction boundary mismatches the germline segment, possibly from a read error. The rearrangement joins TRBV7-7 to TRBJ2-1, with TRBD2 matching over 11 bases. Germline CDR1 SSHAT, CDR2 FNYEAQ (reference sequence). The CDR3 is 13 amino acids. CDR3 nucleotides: TGTGCTAGCAGCTTGGGACTAGCGGATGAGCAGTTCTTC. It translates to CASSLGLADEQFF.

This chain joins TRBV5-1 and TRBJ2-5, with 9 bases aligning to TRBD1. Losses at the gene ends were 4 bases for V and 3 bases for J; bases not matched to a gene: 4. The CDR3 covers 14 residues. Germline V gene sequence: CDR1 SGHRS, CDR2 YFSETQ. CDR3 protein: CASSVQGAEETQYF. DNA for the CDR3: TGCGCCAGCAGCGTACAGGGGGCGGAAGAGACCCAGTACTTC.

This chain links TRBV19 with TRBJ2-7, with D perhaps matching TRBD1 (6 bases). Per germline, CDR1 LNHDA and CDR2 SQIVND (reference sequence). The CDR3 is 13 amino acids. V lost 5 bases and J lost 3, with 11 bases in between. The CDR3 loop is CASSLYRDYEQYF. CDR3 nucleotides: TGTGCCAGTAGTCTATACAGGGACTACGAGCAGTACTTC.

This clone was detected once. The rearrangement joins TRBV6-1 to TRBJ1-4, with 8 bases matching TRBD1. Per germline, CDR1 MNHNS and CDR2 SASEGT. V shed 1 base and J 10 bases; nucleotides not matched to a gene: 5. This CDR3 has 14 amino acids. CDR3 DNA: TGTGCCAGCAGTGAAGTGGGACAGGCCGGAAAACTGTTTTTT. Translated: CASSEVGQAGKLFF.